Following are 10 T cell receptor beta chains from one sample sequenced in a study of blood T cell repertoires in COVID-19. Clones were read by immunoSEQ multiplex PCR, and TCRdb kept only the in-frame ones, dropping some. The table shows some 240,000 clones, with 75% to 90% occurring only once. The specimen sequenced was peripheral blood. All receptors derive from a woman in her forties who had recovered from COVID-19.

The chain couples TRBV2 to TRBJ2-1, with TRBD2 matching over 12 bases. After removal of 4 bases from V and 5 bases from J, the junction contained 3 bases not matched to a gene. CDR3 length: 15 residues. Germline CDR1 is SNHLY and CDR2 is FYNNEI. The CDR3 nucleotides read TGTGCCAGCAGTGGACTAGCGGGGGATCACAATGAGCAGTTCTTC. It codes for CASSGLAGDHNEQFF.

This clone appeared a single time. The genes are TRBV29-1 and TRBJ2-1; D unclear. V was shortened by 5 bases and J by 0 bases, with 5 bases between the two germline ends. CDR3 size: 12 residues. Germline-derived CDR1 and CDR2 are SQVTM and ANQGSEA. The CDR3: CSVSGSYNEQFF. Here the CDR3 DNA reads TGCAGCGTTTCGGGCTCCTACAATGAGCAGTTCTTC.

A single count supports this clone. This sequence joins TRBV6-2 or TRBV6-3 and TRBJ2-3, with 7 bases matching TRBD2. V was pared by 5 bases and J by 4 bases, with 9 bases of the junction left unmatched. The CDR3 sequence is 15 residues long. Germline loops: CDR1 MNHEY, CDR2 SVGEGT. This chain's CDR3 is CASSTSGVGPDTQYF. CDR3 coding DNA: TGTGCCAGCAGTACCAGCGGGGTCGGCCCAGATACGCAGTATTTT.

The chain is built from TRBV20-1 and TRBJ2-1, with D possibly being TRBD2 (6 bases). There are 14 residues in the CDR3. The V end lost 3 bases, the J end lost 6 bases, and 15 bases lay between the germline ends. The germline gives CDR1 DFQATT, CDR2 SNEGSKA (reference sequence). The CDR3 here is CSASWEWGLNEQFF. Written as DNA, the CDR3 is TGCAGTGCTAGTTGGGAATGGGGACTCAATGAGCAGTTCTTC.

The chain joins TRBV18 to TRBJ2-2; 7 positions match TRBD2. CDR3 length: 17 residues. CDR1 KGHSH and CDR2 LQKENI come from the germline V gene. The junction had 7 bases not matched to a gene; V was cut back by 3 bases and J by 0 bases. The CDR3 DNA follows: TGTGCCAGCTCACCCCAGGGAGGGTTCGCGAACACCGGGGAGCTGTTTTTT. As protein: CASSPQGGFANTGELFF.

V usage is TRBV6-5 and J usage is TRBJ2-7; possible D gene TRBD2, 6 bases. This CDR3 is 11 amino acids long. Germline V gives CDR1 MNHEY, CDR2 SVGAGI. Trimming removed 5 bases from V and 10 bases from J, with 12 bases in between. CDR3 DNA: TGTGCCAGCAGTAATGGACTAACACAGTACTTC. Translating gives CASSNGLTQYF.

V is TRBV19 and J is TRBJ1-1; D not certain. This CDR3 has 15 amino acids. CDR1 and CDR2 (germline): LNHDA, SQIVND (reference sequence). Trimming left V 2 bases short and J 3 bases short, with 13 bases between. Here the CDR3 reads CASSIFPGMDTEAFF. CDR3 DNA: TGTGCCAGTAGTATATTTCCGGGTATGGACACTGAAGCTTTCTTT.

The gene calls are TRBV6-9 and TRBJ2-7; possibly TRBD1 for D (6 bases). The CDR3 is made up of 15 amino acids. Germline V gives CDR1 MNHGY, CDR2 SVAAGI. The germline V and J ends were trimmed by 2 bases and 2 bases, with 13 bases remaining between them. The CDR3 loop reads CASSYLDRPAYEQYV. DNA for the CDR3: TGTGCCAGCAGTTATCTAGACAGGCCAGCCTACGAGCAGTACGTC.

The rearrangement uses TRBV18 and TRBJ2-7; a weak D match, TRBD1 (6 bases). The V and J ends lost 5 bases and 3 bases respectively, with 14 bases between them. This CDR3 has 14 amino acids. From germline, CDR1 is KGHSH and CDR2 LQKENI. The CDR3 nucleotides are TGTGCCAGCTCATCCAGGGGAAATCGCTACGAGCAGTACTTC. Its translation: CASSSRGNRYEQYF.

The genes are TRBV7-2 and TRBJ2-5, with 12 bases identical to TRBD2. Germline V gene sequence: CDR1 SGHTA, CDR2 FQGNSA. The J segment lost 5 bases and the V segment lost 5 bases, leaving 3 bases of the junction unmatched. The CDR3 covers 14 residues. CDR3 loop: CASSPGLAGETQYF. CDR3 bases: TGTGCCAGCAGCCCCGGACTAGCGGGGGAGACCCAGTACTTC.